A selection of T cell receptor beta chains follows, all from one sample in a study of T cell responses to AZD1222 COVID-19 vaccine. Libraries were prepared by immunoSEQ multiplex PCR; TCRdb keeps only in-frame clonotypes and omits some of them. The sample holds approximately 160,000 clones, 75% to 95% seen once. This sample comprised peripheral blood, obtained on day 0 of AZD1222 vaccination. The receptors shown here come from an adult in good health. Each CDR3 is given with its conserved first and last residue. D genes are given only for firm matches. Only part of the rows carry a size: once, few, many, or a class if the clone is expanded.

d_call: NA
j_call: TRBJ1-2
v_call: TRBV7-2
clone_size: once
cdr3_nt: TGTGCCAGCAGCTATTCCACGCAGCGAGGCTACACCTTC
cdr3_aa: CASSYSTQRGYTF

d_call: TRBD1
j_call: TRBJ1-1
v_call: TRBV18
clone_size: NA
cdr3_nt: TGTGCCAGCTTATCCGGGACAGGGTACGGCGCTGAAGCTTTCTTT
cdr3_aa: CASLSGTGYGAEAFF

d_call: NA
j_call: TRBJ1-2
v_call: TRBV7-2
clone_size: NA
cdr3_nt: TGTGCCAGCAGCTCGTACATCCCTAACTATGGCTACACCTTC
cdr3_aa: CASSSYIPNYGYTF

d_call: TRBD1
j_call: TRBJ2-7
v_call: TRBV28
clone_size: NA
cdr3_nt: TGTGCCAGCAGTGAGGTCACCGGGACAGGGGCTTATCACGAGCAGTACTTC
cdr3_aa: CASSEVTGTGAYHEQYF

d_call: NA
j_call: TRBJ2-7
v_call: TRBV7-9
clone_size: NA
cdr3_nt: TGTGCCAGCAGCTTGTTGGGCGGTTTCTACGAGCAGTACTTC
cdr3_aa: CASSLLGGFYEQYF

d_call: NA
j_call: TRBJ2-1
v_call: TRBV7-6
clone_size: NA
cdr3_nt: TGTGCCAGCAGCTGGGACCGCGATGAGCAGTTCTTC
cdr3_aa: CASSWDRDEQFF

d_call: NA
j_call: TRBJ2-6
v_call: TRBV18
clone_size: NA
cdr3_nt: TGTGCCAGCTCACTCACCAGCTCTGGGGCCAACGTCCTGACTTTC
cdr3_aa: CASSLTSSGANVLTF

d_call: NA
j_call: TRBJ1-5
v_call: TRBV2
clone_size: NA
cdr3_nt: TGTGCCAGCAGTGAAAGGTATGGGTCAGGTCAGCCCCAGCATTTT
cdr3_aa: CASSERYGSGQPQHF

d_call: NA
j_call: TRBJ1-1
v_call: TRBV18
clone_size: NA
cdr3_nt: TGTGCCAGCTCACCTGATCGGGCGGGTGAAGCTTTCTTT
cdr3_aa: CASSPDRAGEAFF

d_call: NA
j_call: TRBJ2-3
v_call: TRBV12-5
clone_size: NA
cdr3_nt: TGTGCTAGTGGTTTGGTACTGCTGGGGGGATCTAGCACAGATACGCAGTATTTT
cdr3_aa: CASGLVLLGGSSTDTQYF

d_call: NA
j_call: TRBJ2-2
v_call: TRBV5-1
clone_size: NA
cdr3_nt: TGCGCCAGCAGCTTAGATACCGGGGAGCTGTTTTTT
cdr3_aa: CASSLDTGELFF

d_call: TRBD1
j_call: TRBJ1-2
v_call: TRBV6-2/TRBV6-3
clone_size: NA
cdr3_nt: TGTGCCAGCAGTACGGGACAGGACCCGAACTATGGCTACACCTTC
cdr3_aa: CASSTGQDPNYGYTF

d_call: NA
j_call: TRBJ2-5
v_call: TRBV6-2/TRBV6-3
clone_size: NA
cdr3_nt: TGTGCCAGCAGTTACCCTTTGAAGGACCAGTACTTC
cdr3_aa: CASSYPLKDQYF

d_call: NA
j_call: TRBJ1-5
v_call: TRBV28
clone_size: NA
cdr3_nt: TGTGCCAGCAGTTTGGCGGGGGAAAATCAGCCCCAGCATTTT
cdr3_aa: CASSLAGENQPQHF

d_call: NA
j_call: TRBJ1-4
v_call: TRBV27
clone_size: once
cdr3_nt: TGTGCCAGCACATCCCTGCCGGCTAATGAAAAACTGTTTTTT
cdr3_aa: CASTSLPANEKLFF

d_call: NA
j_call: TRBJ1-1
v_call: TRBV7-3
clone_size: NA
cdr3_nt: TGTGCCAGCAGCTTAGGTTCCCTCCGGAACACTGAAGCTTTCTTT
cdr3_aa: CASSLGSLRNTEAFF